This TCR beta chain stems from a study of metastatic and nonmetastatic thyroid tumors. Patients underwent thyroid surgery, and none had received any treatment before it. TCRdb re-called the PCR reads with MiXCR. The sample consists of 72,000 or so clones, less than 20% of them appearing once. CDR1 is LNHDA and CDR2 is SQIVND in the germline V gene (reference sequence). There are 12 residues in the CDR3. The V end lost 3 bases, the J end lost 12 bases, and 9 bases lay between the germline ends. This clone was counted ten times or more. The rearrangement joins TRBV19 to TRBJ1-6; D not certain. The sample taken for sequencing was blood. The source is a female donor with papillary thyroid cancer or a benign thyroid nodule (not recorded which). Some clones in this sample may be carry-over from other donors' samples. The CDR3 protein is CASSMPLGPLHF. DNA of the CDR3: TGTGCCAGTAGTATGCCCCTGGGACCCCTCCACTTT. The full variable domain, its missing parts supplied by reference TRBV19 and TRBJ1-6, is DGGITQSPKYLFRKEGQNVTLSCEQNLNHDAMYWYRQDPGQGLRLIYYSQIVNDFQKGDIAEGYSVSREKKESFPLTVTSAQKNPTAFYLCASSMPLGPLHFGNGTRLTVT.